The rows below give T cell receptor beta chains drawn from one sample of a study of T cell responses to AZD1222 COVID-19 vaccine. Only in-frame clones appear in the TCRdb table, and some are missing; sequencing was by immunoSEQ multiplex PCR. Counted here are fewer than 110,000 clones, 90% occurring once; the ten biggest clones make up 4% to 5.5%. The specimen comprised peripheral blood, sampled on day 0 of AZD1222 vaccination. Every receptor here comes from an adult in good health. CDR3s include the opening cysteine and the closing phenylalanine or tryptophan. The D gene is left open where the match is weak. Size is stated for part of the rows, as once, few or many counts, or as a class when the clone is expanded.

size	D	length	V	J	CDR3	DNA
-	-	14	TRBV5-4	TRBJ1-2	CASSFPRVPYGYTF	TGTGCCAGCAGCTTTCCCCGGGTCCCCTATGGCTACACCTTC
-	TRBD1	17	TRBV30	TRBJ2-2	CAWSPHRGSTNTGELFF	TGTGCCTGGAGTCCACACAGGGGGTCCACCAACACCGGGGAGCTGTTTTTT
-	-	14	TRBV5-1	TRBJ1-6	CASSLSGVNSPLHF	TGCGCCAGCAGCTTGTCAGGGGTCAATTCACCCCTCCACTTT
-	-	14	TRBV5-1	TRBJ2-7	CASSLGNPTYEQYF	TGCGCCAGCAGCTTGGGAAACCCTACCTACGAGCAGTACTTC
-	TRBD1	15	TRBV4-1	TRBJ1-2	CASSQVTGGNYGYTF	TGCGCCAGCAGCCAAGTAACAGGGGGGAACTATGGCTACACCTTC
-	-	15	TRBV7-2	TRBJ1-1	CASSPQDVAYTEAFF	TGTGCCAGCAGCCCACAAGACGTTGCGTACACTGAAGCTTTCTTT
-	TRBD2	18	TRBV7-8	TRBJ2-1	CASSKTPGRLAIYNEQFF	TGTGCCAGCAGCAAAACACCGGGTCGACTAGCCATTTACAATGAGCAGTTCTTC
-	-	15	TRBV15	TRBJ2-4	CATSREWGLKNIQYF	TGTGCCACCAGCAGAGAATGGGGTCTCAAAAACATTCAGTACTTC
-	-	16	TRBV5-4	TRBJ2-1	CASSLFTRGLDNEQFF	TGTGCCAGCAGCTTGTTTACCAGAGGTCTCGACAATGAGCAGTTCTTC
-	-	11	TRBV10-3	TRBJ1-4	CAISEGEKLFF	TGTGCCATCAGTGAGGGGGAAAAACTGTTTTTT
-	-	16	TRBV5-1	TRBJ1-1	CASSLATGNMNTEAFF	TGCGCCAGCAGCTTGGCGACCGGTAACATGAACACTGAAGCTTTCTTT
-	TRBD1	17	TRBV7-9	TRBJ1-4	CASSLPTGRQANEKLFF	TGTGCCAGCAGCCTACCGACAGGGAGGCAAGCTAATGAAAAACTGTTTTTT
-	-	13	TRBV14	TRBJ1-2	CASSLIPRDGYTF	TGTGCCAGCAGCCTCATACCACGGGATGGCTACACCTTC
few	TRBD1	16	TRBV6-4	TRBJ2-2	CASSQAGQVNTGELFF	TGTGCCAGCAGTCAGGCGGGACAGGTGAACACCGGGGAGCTGTTTTTT
-	-	14	TRBV10-1	TRBJ2-3	CASSETGPGDTQYF	TGCGCCAGCAGTGAGACAGGCCCTGGGGATACGCAGTATTTT
-	-	12	TRBV7-9	TRBJ2-7	CASSLPDYEQYF	TGTGCCAGCAGCTTACCCGACTACGAGCAGTACTTC
-	-	13	TRBV7-9	TRBJ2-7	CASSLALGNEQYF	TGTGCCAGCAGCTTAGCTTTGGGCAACGAGCAGTACTTC
-	-	17	TRBV7-3	TRBJ1-5	CASSLGYGSNSNQPQHF	TGTGCCAGCAGCTTAGGTTATGGGTCAAATAGCAATCAGCCCCAGCATTTT
-	-	14	TRBV18	TRBJ2-7	CASSPRRETGEQYF	TGTGCCAGCTCACCGAGGAGGGAGACGGGAGAGCAGTACTTC
-	-	14	TRBV3-1/TRBV3-2	TRBJ2-5	CASRGRTYQETQYF	TGTGCCAGCAGGGGAAGGACGTACCAAGAGACCCAGTACTTC
once	-	15	TRBV5-8	TRBJ2-1	CASSLERLPYNEQFF	TGTGCCAGCAGCTTGGAGCGACTACCCTACAATGAGCAGTTCTTC
-	TRBD1	14	TRBV3-1/TRBV3-2	TRBJ1-1	CASSHQTGETEAFF	TGTGCCAGCAGCCATCAAACAGGGGAAACTGAAGCTTTCTTT